Presented here are 9 T cell receptor beta chains from one specimen sequenced in a study of CD8+CD57+ T cells in acquired aplastic anemia. All sequencing subjects had displayed CD8+CD57+ cell expansion on flow cytometry. Genomic DNA templated the TCR beta VDJ and CDR3 profiling. Each CDR3 protein gets one entry after TCRdb re-called the reads with MiXCR. The data show about 150,000 distinct CDR3 sequences, with about 52% seen just once and approximately 12% held by the top ten. Material: sorted CD4+, CD8+, or CD8+CD57+ T cells (not recorded which) from PBMCs. The receptors here all came from a human donor with aplastic anemia.

The rearrangement uses TRBV19 and TRBJ2-3; 7 nucleotides line up with TRBD1. Germline V gene data show CDR1 as LNHDA and CDR2 as SQIVND (reference sequence). The J segment lost 3 bases and the V segment lost 6 bases, leaving 3 bases of the junction unmatched. The CDR3 extends over 13 amino acids. The CDR3 spells CASRTGATDTQYF. The CDR3 region has the DNA TGTGCCAGTAGAACAGGGGCGACAGATACGCAGTATTTT.

The chain carries TRBV2 and TRBJ1-5; no clear D. CDR3 length: 14 amino acids. Per germline, CDR1 SNHLY and CDR2 FYNNEI. The germline V and J ends were trimmed by 6 bases and 2 bases, with 11 bases remaining between them. The CDR3 coding sequence is TGTGCCAGCAGGCGGGAGGTCGGCAATCAGCCCCAGCATTTT. It is translated as CASRREVGNQPQHF.

The chain carries TRBV7-2 and TRBJ2-2, with D possibly being TRBD2 (5 bases). Germline CDR1 reads SGHTA; CDR2 reads FQGNSA. This CDR3 comprises 12 residues. Trimming cost V 10 bases and J 6 bases, with 12 bases left between them. DNA of the CDR3: TGTGCCACCGATCCCGGGGCCGGGGAGCTGTTTTTT. Amino acids: CATDPGAGELFF.

This clonotype was seen more than once but under ten times. The rearrangement uses TRBV29-1 and TRBJ1-5, with TRBD1 matching 11 bases. CDR1 is SQVTM, CDR2 ANQGSEA, per germline. The CDR3 is made up of 17 amino acids. The J segment lost 1 base and the V segment lost 4 bases, leaving 9 bases of the junction unmatched. CDR3 nucleotide sequence: TGCAGCGTTGTATTCGGACAGGGGGCTATGAGCAATCAGCCCCAGCATTTT. Translating it yields CSVVFGQGAMSNQPQHF.

V and J are TRBV9 and TRBJ1-6; D is ambiguous. Germline CDR1 is SGDLS and CDR2 is YYNGEE. CDR3 length equals 15 residues. The V and J ends lost 0 bases and 14 bases respectively, with 18 bases between them. The CDR3 DNA sequence: TGTGCCAGCAGCGTAGGTGCCGGTAAACTAGAGGCCCTCCACTTT. This codes for CASSVGAGKLEALHF.

This clonotype was observed a few times. The chain couples TRBV25-1 to TRBJ2-7; D is unclear. In germline, CDR1 is MGHDK, CDR2 SYGVNS. Trimming shortened V by 1 base and J by 2 bases, and 12 bases separated the two germline ends. This CDR3 has 15 residues. In DNA form, the CDR3 reads TGTGCCAGCAGTGAATCCGGCGGAGTGGCCTACGAGCAGTACTTC. Translating it yields CASSESGGVAYEQYF.

This clonotype was recorded at least ten times. The chain recombines TRBV29-1 with TRBJ1-2; a weak D match, TRBD1 (6 bases). Deletions cut 0 bases from V and 3 bases from J, with 17 bases between. CDR1 and CDR2 from the germline V gene are SQVTM and ANQGSEA. This CDR3 comprises 16 residues. The CDR3 DNA reads as TGCAGCGTTGAAGATCGAACCGGAGGGGGATACTATGGCTACACCTTC. Translated: CSVEDRTGGGYYGYTF.

The chain is built from TRBV10-3 and TRBJ2-2; the D gene is possibly TRBD2 (6 bases). CDR1 and CDR2 (germline): ENHRY, SYGVKD. The length of the CDR3 is 16 residues. V was clipped by 3 bases and J by 5 bases, with 16 bases between them. The CDR3 sequence: CAISEKGGGVTGELFF. In DNA, the CDR3 is TGTGCCATCAGTGAAAAGGGTGGAGGGGTTACCGGGGAGCTGTTTTTT.

In its sample, this clonotype was seen once. A read error may be the cause here, since a much bigger clone is one base away. This chain links TRBV4-2 with TRBJ2-2; 7 bases map to TRBD2. Germline-derived CDR1 and CDR2 are LGHNA and YNFKEQ. The CDR3 loop spans 15 amino acids. CDR3 protein: CASSQGRGDGGELLF. The CDR3 DNA reads as TGTGCCAGCAGCCAAGGACGGGGGGACGGCGGGGAGCTGCTTTTT.